This T cell receptor (beta chain) originates from a study of response to subunit inactivated influenza vaccine. The study, taken as a whole, reports: With each seasonal influenza vaccination, the authors suggested, few new T cells are recruited.

Comments on this clonotype: No antigen is known for it.

In TCRdb, the RT-PCR reads were re-called with MiXCR into one record per CDR3 protein. The table records about 520,000 distinct CDR3 sequences, roughly 7.6% of them present only once. The sequences come from PBMCs from blood, collected less than 30 months after vaccination. The receptor's source is a man between 50 and 75 years old who received an inactivated influenza vaccine.

DNA for the CDR3: TGTGCCTGGAGTGGGGGCCTACGGGACCCCTACGAGCAGTACTTC. This sequence encodes CAWSGGLRDPYEQYF. The chain couples TRBV30 to TRBJ2-7, with D possibly called TRBD1 or TRBD2 (5 bases each). Between the trimmed V and J ends, which lost 1 base and 2 bases, there was a span of 15 bases. The germline gives CDR1 GTSNPN, CDR2 SVGIG (reference sequence). The CDR3 runs to 15 residues.